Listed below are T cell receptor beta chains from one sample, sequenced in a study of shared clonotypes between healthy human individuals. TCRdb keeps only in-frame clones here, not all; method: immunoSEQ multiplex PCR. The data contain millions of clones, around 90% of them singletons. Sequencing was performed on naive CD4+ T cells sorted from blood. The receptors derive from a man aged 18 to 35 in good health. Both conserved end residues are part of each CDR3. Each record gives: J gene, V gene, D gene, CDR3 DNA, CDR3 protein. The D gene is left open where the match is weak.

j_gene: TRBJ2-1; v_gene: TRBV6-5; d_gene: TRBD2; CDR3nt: TGTGCCAGCAGTCCGGGACTAGCCAGTTACAATGAGCAGTTCTTC; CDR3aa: CASSPGLASYNEQFF
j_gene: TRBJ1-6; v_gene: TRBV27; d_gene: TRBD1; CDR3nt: TGTGCCAGCAGTCCGACAGGGCGCCTGCCCCTCCACTTT; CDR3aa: CASSPTGRLPLHF
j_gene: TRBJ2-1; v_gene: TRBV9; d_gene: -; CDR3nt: TGTGCCAGCAGCGTAGATAGCTACTACAATGAGCAGTTCTTC; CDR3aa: CASSVDSYYNEQFF
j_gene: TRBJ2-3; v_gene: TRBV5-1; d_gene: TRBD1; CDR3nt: TGCGCCAGCAGCTTGGGGGACAGGGGGACCGCTGGTACGCAGTATTTT; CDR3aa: CASSLGDRGTAGTQYF
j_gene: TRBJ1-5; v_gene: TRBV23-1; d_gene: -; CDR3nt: TGCGCCAGCAGTCACCCCGAGCAGGCCTATAGCAATCAGCCCCAGCATTTT; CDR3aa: CASSHPEQAYSNQPQHF
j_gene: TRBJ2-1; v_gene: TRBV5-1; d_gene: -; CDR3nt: TGCGCCAGCAGCTTGGAGGGGCGTGACAACAATGAGCAGTTCTTC; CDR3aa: CASSLEGRDNNEQFF
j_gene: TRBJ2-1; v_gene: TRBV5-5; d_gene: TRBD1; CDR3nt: TGTGCCAGCAGGGCAGGGGACAGCTCCTACAATGAGCAGTTCTTC; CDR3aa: CASRAGDSSYNEQFF
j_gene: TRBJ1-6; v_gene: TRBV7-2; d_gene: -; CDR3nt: TGTGCCAGCAGCTTAGGAGACAGCCTCTATAATTCACCCCTCCACTTT; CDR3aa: CASSLGDSLYNSPLHF
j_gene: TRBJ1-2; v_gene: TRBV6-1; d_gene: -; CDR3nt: TGTGCCAGCAGTGTGGAAGCTAACTATGGCTACACCTTC; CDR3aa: CASSVEANYGYTF
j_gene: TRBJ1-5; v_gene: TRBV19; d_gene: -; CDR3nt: TGTGCCAGTAGTATAGAGGGGACGGCCAGCAATCAGCCCCAGCATTTT; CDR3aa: CASSIEGTASNQPQHF
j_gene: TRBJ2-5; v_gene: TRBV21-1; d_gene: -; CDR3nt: TGTGCCAGCAGCAAAGTGTCACAGGGCGGAGAGACCCAGTACTTC; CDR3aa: CASSKVSQGGETQYF
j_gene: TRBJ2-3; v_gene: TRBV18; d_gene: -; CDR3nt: TGTGCCAGATCATTTCTCTCGGGGGAAACCACAGATACGCAGTATTTT; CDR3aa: CARSFLSGETTDTQYF
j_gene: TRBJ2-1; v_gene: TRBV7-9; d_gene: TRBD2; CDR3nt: TGTGCCAGCAGCTTAGTTGGGACTAGCGGGGGGGCAGCCAATGAGCAGTTCTTC; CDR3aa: CASSLVGTSGGAANEQFF
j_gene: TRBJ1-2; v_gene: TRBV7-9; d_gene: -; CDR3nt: TGTGCCAGCAGCTCCCAGGGCGAGGGGCCCTCCTCGGACTATGGCTACACCTTC; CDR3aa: CASSSQGEGPSSDYGYTF
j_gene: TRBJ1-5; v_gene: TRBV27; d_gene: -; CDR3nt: TGTGCCAGCAGCCTTTCTGGGGGGAGCAATCAGCCCCAGCATTTT; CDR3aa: CASSLSGGSNQPQHF
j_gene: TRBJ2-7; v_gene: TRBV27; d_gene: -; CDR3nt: TGTGCCAGCAGTTTATTAGGACAGCCGAACTACGAGCAGTACTTC; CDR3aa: CASSLLGQPNYEQYF
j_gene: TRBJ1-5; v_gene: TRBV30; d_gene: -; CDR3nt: TGTGCCTGGAGTGTAGACGACCCCCTAGGAAGCGTCAATCAGCCCCAGCATTTT; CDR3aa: CAWSVDDPLGSVNQPQHF